The entry below describes one T cell receptor beta chain. The protocol was immunoSEQ multiplex PCR, while the TCRdb copy is restricted to in-frame clones and leaves out a portion. The table records a few hundred thousand clones, 85% to 95% of them present only once. The data belong to a study of shared T cell receptors in the human thymus. The CDR3 is 15 residues long. CDR1 MNHNS and CDR2 SASEGT come from the germline V gene. V lost 6 bases, J lost 1 base, and 4 bases stayed unmatched. This chain links TRBV6-1 with TRBJ1-3; 9 positions match TRBD1. Sequences were obtained from thymocytes. This receptor was obtained from a human donor. DNA of the CDR3: TGTGCCAGCAGGGGGGACAGGGAATCTGGAAACACCATATATTTT. It codes for CASRGDRESGNTIYF.